This entry describes one T cell receptor (beta chain). The antigen is unknown. PCR used 60 Vbeta primers and 13 Jbeta primers. Assay: immunoSEQ multiplex PCR; the TCRdb copy retains only in-frame clones and omits some. The profile covers about 120,000 clones, with approximately 67% appearing a single time and roughly 8.3% taken by the ten largest. This sample was included in a study of cytomegalovirus exposure and HLA in healthy donors. General study points: Rarity held for most TCR sequences, but there were some public TCRs that occurred in many donors. Presence/absence analyses supposed approximately even sequencing depth among donors. A later analysis by the authors found several of the most significant clusters apparently linked to common viral pathogens.

Trimming removed 8 bases at V and 2 bases at J, with 9 bases between. Per the germline V gene, CDR1 is LNHNV and CDR2 is YYDKDF (reference sequence). The CDR3 runs to 13 residues. Sequences were obtained from PBMCs. V usage is TRBV15 and J usage is TRBJ1-4; TRBD1 is a possible D gene (5 bases). This clonotype originated in a man aged 18 to 29 in good health and CMV-seropositive. The CDR3 nucleotides read TGTGCCACCTCTGGGGCGACTAATGAAAAACTGTTTTTT. This codes for CATSGATNEKLFF.